One sample yielded the 5 T cell receptor beta chains listed below, sequenced in a study of vaccination and CD4 T cells after COVID-19. As to treatment: approximately nine-day PBMC culture with coronavirus spike peptide pools or control peptides (ViraFEST assay). No antigen has been identified for these receptors. Scientists ran DNA taken from cultured CD4+ T cells through the Oncomine TCR Beta short-read assay for sequencing. TCRdb reanalysed the PCR reads using MiXCR and keeps one entry per CDR3 protein. The profile covers more than 15,000 distinct CDR3 sequences, with approximately 46% appearing a single time and 6.3% taken by the ten largest. The input for sequencing was CD4+ T cells from blood, cultured in vitro, taken before SARS-CoV-2 vaccination. Every receptor here comes from a human donor who had recovered from COVID-19.

This clonotype was observed a handful of times. This chain joins TRBV6-4 and TRBJ2-2; 9 bases line up with TRBD2. Germline loops: CDR1 MRHNA, CDR2 SNTAGT. This CDR3 spans 15 amino acids. Trimming took 5 bases from V and 4 from J; bases not matched to a gene: 5. The chain's CDR3 is CASSPYSGSTGELFF. The CDR3 nucleotides are TGTGCCAGCAGTCCATATAGCGGGAGCACCGGGGAGCTGTTTTTT.

The genes are TRBV20-1 and TRBJ2-4; a possible D gene is TRBD1 (6 bases). V was cut by 6 bases and J by 8 bases, with 23 bases left in between. The germline CDR1 and CDR2 sequences are DFQATT and SNEGSKA (reference sequence). The CDR3 totals 15 residues. CDR3 coding DNA: TGCAGTGCCCAGGGGACGCTTTCAATTATGGACATTCAGTACTTC. It specifies CSAQGTLSIMDIQYF.

CDR3: CASNSRGGETQYF. The DNA for the CDR3 is TGTGCCAGCAACTCCCGAGGGGGAGAGACCCAGTACTTC. This rearrangement joins TRBV12-3 or TRBV12-4 to TRBJ2-5; TRBD1 might be the D (6 bases). Trimming cost V 7 bases and J 4 bases, with 13 bases left between them. The CDR3 runs 13 residues.

This clonotype was picked up a small number of times. The chain carries TRBV7-3 and TRBJ1-3, with unresolved D. Trimming left V 2 bases short and J 2 bases short, with 10 bases between. The CDR3 loop spans 15 amino acids. The V gene's germline CDR1 is SGHTA and CDR2 FQGTGA. This CDR3 is CASSLSHEAGNTIYF. In nucleotides, the CDR3 is TGTGCCAGCAGCTTATCCCACGAGGCTGGAAACACCATATATTTT.

The chain links TRBV30 to TRBJ1-2, with TRBD1 as a possible D gene (5 bases). CDR1 is GTSNPN, CDR2 SVGIG, per germline (reference sequence). Between the trimmed V and J ends, which lost 3 bases and 8 bases, there was a span of 16 bases. The CDR3 runs 13 residues. The CDR3 sequence is CAWRGIGTGGYTF. The DNA for the CDR3 is TGTGCCTGGAGGGGGATAGGGACCGGGGGCTACACCTTC.